Below, one T cell receptor beta chain is given with its context. As yet, its antigen is unknown. The sample belongs to a study of OX40 agonist ivuxolimab in advanced cancers. About the research overall: Treatment of patients was with ivuxolimab, an agonistic anti-OX40 (CD134) antibody.

The ends were cut back, 3 bases at V and 5 bases at J, with 9 bases in the middle. The CDR3 covers 13 residues. CDR1 and CDR2 from the germline V gene are SGDLS and YYNGEE. Clones were read by immunoSEQ multiplex PCR, and TCRdb kept only the in-frame ones, dropping some. This table holds fewer than 80,000 clones, about 79% found once. Findings and caveats of the study: Relative to CD4+, CD8+ T cells held more expanded clones on average.

The chain has TRBV9 and TRBJ1-5; D is ambiguous. The sequencing here drew on CD4+ or CD8+ T cells sorted from blood, taken in a trial of the OX40 agonist ivuxolimab. The sequence was obtained from an adult with an advanced solid tumor such as melanoma, head and neck, liver or kidney cancer. The CDR3 DNA is TGTGCCAGCAGCGCCACGACTGATCAGCCCCAGCATTTT. Translating gives CASSATTDQPQHF.